This T cell receptor (beta chain) was profiled in a study of blood T cell repertoires in COVID-19. Study background: Whether acute or convalescent, the COVID-19 samples came from the United States, Italy and Spain. Sample material is recorded as cDNA or gDNA derived from T cells, B-cell-depleted T cells, or PBMCs.

Measured with immunoSEQ multiplex PCR; TCRdb has only the in-frame clones, and not every one. The repertoire includes 55,000 to 65,000 clones, 90% of them detected once, and around 8.4% sits in the top ten. The TCR comes from a woman older than 75 with active COVID-19. The sequenced sample consisted of peripheral blood.

CDR3 loop: CARTTEKVTEAFF. DNA of the CDR3: TGTGCCCGCACAACAGAGAAAGTCACTGAAGCTTTCTTT. J is TRBJ1-1 and V is TRBV2; D gene unclear. Per the germline V gene, CDR1 is SNHLY and CDR2 is FYNNEI. V was trimmed by 11 bases and J by 4 bases, leaving 17 bases between them. This CDR3 has 13 amino acids.